The source of this T cell receptor (beta chain) is a study of Ad26.COV2.S vaccination and SARS-CoV-2 variants. Study-level points and caveats: There was a possibility that the TCR breadth and depth analyses underestimated total T cell responses.

The J segment lost 7 bases and the V segment lost 4 bases, leaving 7 bases of the junction unmatched. This CDR3 contains 15 residues. Germline V lookup: CDR1 LGHNA, CDR2 YSLEER. For this clone: Its antigen is currently unknown.

Sequencing was performed with immunoSEQ multiplex PCR; in TCRdb, only in-frame clones are kept and a portion is missing. Of about 350,000 clones listed, roughly 84% are singletons. Treatment described: 15 to 20 received Ad26.COV2.S at low or high dose, single or two shots; about 5 received placebo; per-sample allocation not given. Day 63 following the first vaccine or placebo injection was when the samples were taken. J is TRBJ1-6 and V is TRBV4-3, with TRBD1 matching over 7 bases. The sequence was collected from a person aged 18-65 years who received the Ad26.COV2.S COVID-19 vaccine or a placebo. The sample in question was peripheral blood, obtained in a trial of Ad26.COV2.S vaccine versus placebo. CDR3 bases: TGCGCCAGCAGCCCAGCCGGGACAGAAAATTCACCCCTCCACTTT. Translating gives CASSPAGTENSPLHF.